This T cell receptor (beta chain) is from a study of T cells after yellow fever vaccination. Study background: SMART-Seq v4 Ultra Low Input handled preparation of low-cell-number fractions. Study-wide results and caveats: Relatively few clonotypes were ones that appeared in both CD4 and CD8 compartments.

Template-switching 5'RACE yielded the TCR cDNA; a universal primer site and UMIs were added in the process. TCRdb called the 5' RACE reads again in MiXCR, with one record for every CDR3 protein. The sample yields some 500,000 distinct CDR3 sequences, approximately 15% seen once. This CDR3 region has 13 residues. The germline V and J ends were trimmed by 4 bases and 5 bases, with 11 bases remaining between them. The V gene's germline CDR1 is SQVTM and CDR2 ANQGSEA. With respect to this clonotype: Its antigen is undetermined.

The V gene is TRBV29-1, the J gene TRBJ2-2; TRBD2 is a possible D gene (5 bases). The receptor was isolated from a man aged 25-45 years who received the YFV17D yellow fever vaccine. Sequenced material: PBMCs, taken on the day of the yellow fever booster vaccination. The CDR3 loop reads CSVGGSGTGELFF. DNA of the CDR3: TGCAGCGTTGGTGGGAGTGGGACCGGGGAGCTGTTTTTT.